These T cell receptor beta chains were read from a single sample in a study of CD8 T cells in ankylosing spondylitis. One entry per CDR3 protein results from TCRdb running MiXCR on the 5' RACE reads. The data hold some 200,000 distinct CDR3 sequences, with about 13% observed a single time. The sequenced material came from blood, either unsorted or a sorted T cell fraction (not recorded which). The receptors derive from a male donor with ankylosing spondylitis or in good health (not recorded which). Each CDR3 is given with its conserved first and last residue. The D gene is left open where the match is weak. Clone size appears in some rows only: once, few, many, or a class for an expanded clone.

J | D | size | V | DNA | CDR3
TRBJ2-1 | NA | many | TRBV20-1 | TGCAGTGCTTCCGGGCTCCTAGGGCCCTACAATGAGCAGTTCTTC | CSASGLLGPYNEQFF
TRBJ1-1 | NA | many | TRBV25-1 | TGTGCCAGCAGCGGAACTGAAGCTTTCTTT | CASSGTEAFF
TRBJ1-5 | NA | few | TRBV6-1 | TGTGCCAGCAGTGCCATAGGGGGGGTGGATCAGCCCCAGCATTTT | CASSAIGGVDQPQHF
TRBJ2-1 | TRBD2 | few | TRBV11-3 | TGTGCCAGCAGCTTATGGACGACTAGCGGGGGCTCCAATGAGCAGTTCTTC | CASSLWTTSGGSNEQFF
TRBJ2-7 | TRBD2 | few | TRBV27 | TGTGCCAGCACCCTGGGTGGTAGCGGGACCTACGAGCAGTACTTC | CASTLGGSGTYEQYF
TRBJ2-7 | TRBD1 | few | TRBV12-3/TRBV12-4 | TGTGCCAGCAGTTTAGTCAGGGGGTCCGAGCAGTACTTC | CASSLVRGSEQYF
TRBJ1-1 | NA | NA | TRBV5-5 | TGTGCCAGCAGCACCCCTAGGGGGTTGAACACTGAAGCTTTCTTT | CASSTPRGLNTEAFF
TRBJ1-2 | NA | NA | TRBV27 | TGTGCCAGCAGTTATGGGGAGGGGTCCTATGGCTACACCTTC | CASSYGEGSYGYTF
TRBJ2-7 | TRBD2 | few | TRBV20-1 | TGCAGTGCCCCCGCTAGCGGGAGGATCTACGAGCAGTACTTC | CSAPASGRIYEQYF
TRBJ2-3 | TRBD2 | few | TRBV4-1 | TGCGCCAGCAGCCAAGGAGGAGCGGGAGTGGGTAGGGATACGCAGTATTTT | CASSQGGAGVGRDTQYF
TRBJ2-1 | NA | many | TRBV4-1 | TGCGCCAGCAGCCAGGAAGGACTGGCCAATGAGCAGTTCTTC | CASSQEGLANEQFF
TRBJ2-7 | TRBD1 | many | TRBV9 | TGTGCCAGCAGCGTAGGACAGGGCCCCTACGAGCAGTACTTC | CASSVGQGPYEQYF
TRBJ2-7 | NA | NA | TRBV5-6 | TGTGCCAGCAGCTTGTTGAGCTCCTACGAGCAGTACTTC | CASSLLSSYEQYF
TRBJ2-5 | NA | NA | TRBV10-3 | TGTGCCATCAGGACTCCTCAAGAGACCCAGTACTTC | CAIRTPQETQYF
TRBJ2-7 | TRBD1 | NA | TRBV27 | TGTGCCAGCAGTCTACCGGGACAGGGGGCTTCCTACGAGCAGTACTTC | CASSLPGQGASYEQYF
TRBJ2-1 | NA | NA | TRBV29-1 | TGCAGCGTTGGACCCCGCCTTAGTAATGAGCAGTTCTTC | CSVGPRLSNEQFF
TRBJ2-5 | TRBD2 | NA | TRBV30 | TGTGCCTGGAGGGGTGGACTAGCCTGGTCAGAGACCCAGTACTTC | CAWRGGLAWSETQYF
TRBJ2-3 | TRBD2 | NA | TRBV24-1 | TGTGCCACCAGTGATCAAGCGGGAGGTCCCACAGATACGCAGTATTTT | CATSDQAGGPTDTQYF
TRBJ2-3 | NA | few | TRBV20-1 | TGCAGTGCTAGGTACACAGATACGCAGTATTTT | CSARYTDTQYF
TRBJ1-2 | NA | NA | TRBV6-6 | TGTGCCAGTACACCTCAAGGGAACTATGGCTACACCTTC | CASTPQGNYGYTF
TRBJ1-5 | NA | NA | TRBV27 | TGTGCCACGTCGAGGGGGAATCAGCCCCAGCATTTT | CATSRGNQPQHF
TRBJ1-2 | TRBD1 | NA | TRBV7-9 | TGTGCCAGCAGCTTAAGGACAGGGCCGGACTATGGCTACACCTTC | CASSLRTGPDYGYTF
TRBJ2-4 | NA | NA | TRBV12-3/TRBV12-4 | TGTGCCAGCAGTTTTATTGGTGCAAACATTCAGTACTTC | CASSFIGANIQYF
TRBJ2-1 | NA | NA | TRBV5-6 | TGTGCCAGCAGCTTGGGGACTCCCACGAATGAGCAGTTCTTC | CASSLGTPTNEQFF
TRBJ2-7 | NA | few | TRBV5-1 | TGCGCCAGCAGCTTGGCTCTAGGGGTAGCCTACGAGCAGTACTTC | CASSLALGVAYEQYF
TRBJ1-4 | NA | few | TRBV7-9 | TGTGCCAGCAGCGTCCGGGAGGGCGAAAAACTGTTTTTT | CASSVREGEKLFF
TRBJ2-7 | TRBD2 | few | TRBV13 | TGTGCCAGCAGCTGGATTCCAGGACTAGCGGGGGGGGACTACGAGCAGTACTTC | CASSWIPGLAGGDYEQYF
TRBJ2-5 | NA | NA | TRBV7-9 | TGTGCCAGCAGCGGAACGGGACTGCTTCACCAAGAGACCCAGTACTTC | CASSGTGLLHQETQYF
TRBJ2-5 | NA | NA | TRBV30 | TGTGCCTGGAGTGATCTAGGGGGGGAGACCCAGTACTTC | CAWSDLGGETQYF
TRBJ2-2 | TRBD2 | many | TRBV12-3/TRBV12-4 | TGTGCCAGCAGTGCCGCGGGGGTATCCTCGAACACCGGGGAGCTGTTTTTT | CASSAAGVSSNTGELFF
TRBJ1-1 | NA | many | TRBV7-2 | TGTGCCAGCAGCTTAGCGGATCTTAACACTGAAGCTTTCTTT | CASSLADLNTEAFF
TRBJ2-1 | TRBD2 | NA | TRBV7-8 | TGTGCCAGCAGCTCGTCCAGACTAGCGACGGACTTGATCTTC | CASSSSRLATDLIF
TRBJ1-2 | NA | few | TRBV12-5 | TGTGCTAGTGGTTTGACTCCCGACGTCGCTCCTGCTGGCTACACCTTC | CASGLTPDVAPAGYTF
TRBJ2-1 | TRBD1 | NA | TRBV7-6 | TGTGCCAGCAGCTATTCGACAGGGAACTCCTACAATGAGCAGTTCTTC | CASSYSTGNSYNEQFF
TRBJ2-7 | NA | NA | TRBV7-9 | TGTGCCAGCAGCCCTGCCTATACAGGGGGACTATTCAACGAGCAGTACTTC | CASSPAYTGGLFNEQYF
TRBJ2-1 | TRBD2 | many | TRBV29-1 | TGCAGCGCGGTAGGACTAGCGGGGAGGGGGTTCTTC | CSAVGLAGRGFF
TRBJ1-1 | TRBD1 | NA | TRBV7-2 | TGTGCCAGCAGCTTACGCCCCGGGACAGGGCGTCTGAACACTGAAGCTTTCTTT | CASSLRPGTGRLNTEAFF
TRBJ2-3 | NA | few | TRBV5-5 | TGTGCCAGCAGCTTGGTCTTAATTCCCTCAGCAGATACGCAGTATTTT | CASSLVLIPSADTQYF
TRBJ2-3 | TRBD1 | NA | TRBV5-1 | TGCGCTAGCAGCTTGAGTAAGGGACAGGGGGCATCAGATACGCAGTATTTT | CASSLSKGQGASDTQYF
TRBJ2-1 | NA | few | TRBV2 | TGTGCCAGCAGACCCTCTGGAGGGATCACCTACAATGAGCAGTTCTTC | CASRPSGGITYNEQFF
TRBJ1-1 | NA | many | TRBV5-1 | TGCGCCAGCAGCAACAGGCCCCCGGAAGAAGCTTTCTTT | CASSNRPPEEAFF
TRBJ1-4 | TRBD1 | NA | TRBV30 | TGTGCCTTGGACAGGGAGAATGAAAAACTGTTTTTT | CALDRENEKLFF
TRBJ2-1 | TRBD2 | few | TRBV30 | TGTGCCTGGAGTGTACTAGCGGGGGGCCACGCCAATGAGCAGTTCTTC | CAWSVLAGGHANEQFF